This TCR beta chain was profiled in a study of blood T cell repertoires in COVID-19. Study background: COVID-19 samples collected from the United States, Italy and Spain covered acute and convalescent phases. T cells, B-cell-depleted T cells, or PBMCs supplied cDNA or gDNA.

This clone has just a few counts. Method: immunoSEQ multiplex PCR; TCRdb's copy keeps in-frame clones and lacks some. The sample consists of some 300,000 clones, 80% to 90% of them appearing once. V shed 5 bases and J 0 bases; nucleotides not matched to a gene: 7. The V gene's germline CDR1 is SGHTA and CDR2 FQGNSA. This CDR3 region has 15 residues. The TCR sequence derives from a woman in her sixties or seventies with COVID-19, enrolled during active disease. V gene TRBV7-2 combines with J gene TRBJ2-7, with TRBD1 identical over 7 bases. The sequenced material came from peripheral blood. The CDR3 DNA follows: TGTGCCAGCAGCCCGACAGGGCAAAGCTCCTACGAGCAGTACTTC. It translates to CASSPTGQSSYEQYF. The whole variable domain, remainder taken from reference TRBV7-2 and TRBJ2-7, is GAGVSQSPSNKVTEKGKDVELRCDPISGHTALYWYRQSLGQGLEFLIYFQGNSAPDKSGLPSDRFSAERTGGSVSTLTIQRTQQEDSAVYLCASSPTGQSSYEQYFGPGTRLTVT.